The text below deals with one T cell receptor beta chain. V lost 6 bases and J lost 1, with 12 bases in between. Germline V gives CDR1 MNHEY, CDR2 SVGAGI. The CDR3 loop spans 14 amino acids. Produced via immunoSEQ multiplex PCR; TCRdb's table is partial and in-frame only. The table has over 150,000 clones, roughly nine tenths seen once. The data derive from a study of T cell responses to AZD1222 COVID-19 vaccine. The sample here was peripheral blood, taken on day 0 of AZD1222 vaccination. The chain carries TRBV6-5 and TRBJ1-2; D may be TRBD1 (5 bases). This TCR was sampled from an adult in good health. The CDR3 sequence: CASRTLGVNYGYTF. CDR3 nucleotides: TGTGCCAGCAGGACCTTAGGGGTTAACTATGGCTACACCTTC.